A single sample is the source of the 17 T cell receptor beta chains below, sequenced in a study of breast tumors, draining lymph nodes, adjacent tissues. TCRdb itself ran the multiplex PCR reads through MiXCR, one entry per CDR3 protein. The table lists approximately 45,000 distinct CDR3 sequences, under 30% of them singletons. What was sequenced was breast tumor tissue. The receptors derive from a female donor with breast cancer. Some clones in this sample may be carry-over from other donors' samples.

This rearrangement joins TRBV28 to TRBJ2-7, with D possibly TRBD2 on 5 matching bases. Trimming shortened V by 5 bases and J by 3 bases, and 20 bases separated the two germline ends. The germline V gene encodes CDR1 MDHEN and CDR2 SYDVKM. The CDR3 sequence is 16 residues long. In DNA form, the CDR3 reads TGTGCCAGCAGTCCCGCGGGTTTGAGGGAGTACTACGAGCAGTACTTC. This codes for CASSPAGLREYYEQYF.

This clonotype was seen a few times. V gene TRBV15 combines with J gene TRBJ2-1; maybe TRBD2 (6 bases). The V end lost 6 bases, the J end lost 9 bases, and 9 bases lay between the germline ends. CDR1 and CDR2 from the germline V gene are LNHNV and YYDKDF (reference sequence). There are 11 residues in the CDR3. This CDR3 is CATRGGFEQFF. The CDR3 bases are TGTGCCACCAGAGGAGGGTTTGAGCAGTTCTTC.

This clonotype was seen at least ten times. V gene TRBV19 combines with J gene TRBJ1-2; TRBD1 matches at 7 bases. The CDR3 extends over 15 amino acids. The V and J ends lost 3 bases and 4 bases, in that order; junction bases with no gene match: 8. Germline CDR1 LNHDA, CDR2 SQIVND (reference sequence). The CDR3 sequence is CASSMAGQRSYGYTF. The CDR3 bases are TGTGCCAGTAGTATGGCGGGACAGCGCTCCTATGGCTACACCTTC. The full variable domain, with the rest looked up from reference TRBV19 and TRBJ1-2, is DGGITQSPKYLFRKEGQNVTLSCEQNLNHDAMYWYRQDPGQGLRLIYYSQIVNDFQKGDIAEGYSVSREKKESFPLTVTSAQKNPTAFYLCASSMAGQRSYGYTFGSGTRLTVV.

V usage is TRBV11-2 and J usage is TRBJ2-7; unclear D gene. The CDR3 is made up of 12 amino acids. Germline-derived CDR1 and CDR2 are SGHAT and FQNNGV. V was cut by 4 bases and J by 5 bases, with 9 bases left in between. CDR3 amino acids: CASSSKLNEQYF. The CDR3 DNA sequence: TGTGCCAGCAGCTCCAAACTAAACGAGCAGTACTTC.

This clonotype was counted many times. The chain couples TRBV5-8 to TRBJ2-7; 8 nucleotides match TRBD1. The germline V gene has CDR1 SGHTS and CDR2 YDEGEE. Losses at the gene ends were 2 bases for V and 4 bases for J; bases not matched to a gene: 17. The CDR3 consists of 18 residues. For the CDR3, the DNA is TGTGCCAGCAGCTTACGTTTAGGGACAGGACTTCCTAAATACGAGCAGTACTTC. It specifies CASSLRLGTGLPKYEQYF.

About this clonotype: The junction and the germline gene differ at one end; a read error may be behind it. The chain uses TRBV18 and TRBJ1-2; perhaps TRBD1 as D (5 bases). The germline CDR1 and CDR2 sequences are KGHSH and LQKENI. The CDR3 spans 18 residues. The CDR3 DNA sequence: TGTGCCGGCTCACCAATCGGGACGGTGCAGCGAACCTCCTATGGCTACACCTTC. It is translated as CAGSPIGTVQRTSYGYTF. Full variable domain (missing parts from reference TRBV18 and TRBJ1-2): NAGVMQNPRHLVRRRGQEARLRCSPMKGHSHVYWYRQLPEEGLKFMVYLQKENIIDESGMPKERFSAEFPKEGPSILRIQQVVRGDSAAYFCAGSPIGTVQRTSYGYTFGSGTRLTVV.

In its sample, this clonotype is medium-sized. The genes are TRBV6-5 and TRBJ1-2, with 7 bases matching TRBD1. The V gene end was trimmed by 6 bases and the J gene end by 5 bases; junction bases not matched to a gene: 3. The germline CDR1 and CDR2 sequences are MNHEY and SVGAGI. The CDR3 covers 12 residues. The CDR3 DNA reads TGTGCCAGCAGGCGACAGGGTTATGGCTACACCTTC. As protein: CASRRQGYGYTF.

This clonotype came up many times. The V gene is TRBV6-4, the J gene TRBJ1-2; 7 bases are shared with TRBD1. Looked up from germline, CDR1 is MRHNA and CDR2 is SNTAGT. This CDR3 comprises 15 residues. V lost 6 bases to trimming and J lost 5 bases; unmatched junction nucleotides: 12. Written as DNA, the CDR3 is TGTGCCAGCAGCCCCCAGGCAGGGGGAAGATATGGCTACACCTTC. Its translation is CASSPQAGGRYGYTF.

This clonotype came up many times. The V and J genes are TRBV20-1 and TRBJ2-3, with 12 positions matching TRBD2. CDR3 length: 17 residues. With 0 bases clipped from V and 4 bases from J, the junction kept 8 bases outside the gene matches. Germline loops: CDR1 DFQATT, CDR2 SNEGSKA (reference sequence). DNA of the CDR3: TGCAGTGCTAGAGATCGAAGACTAGCGGGAGCGGCAGATACGCAGTATTTT. Its translation is CSARDRRLAGAADTQYF.

Many counts were recorded for this clonotype. CDR3: CASSQDLSYEQYF. The DNA for the CDR3 is TGTGCCAGCAGCCAGGACTTATCCTACGAGCAGTACTTC. The J gene is TRBJ2-7, the V gene TRBV3-1; D is possibly TRBD2 (5 bases). V shed 3 bases and J shed 1 base, with 7 bases lying between them. The germline V gene has CDR1 LGHDT and CDR2 YNNKEL (reference sequence). CDR3 length: 13 amino acids.

This clonotype has ten or more counts. The chain combines TRBV6-5 with TRBJ1-4; 9 bases align to TRBD1. Germline values: CDR1 MNHEY, CDR2 SVGAGI. CDR3 length equals 16 residues. The junction had 7 bases not matched to a gene; V was cut back by 5 bases and J by 3 bases. In DNA form, the CDR3 reads TGTGCCAGCAGTAGACAGGGGGTTTTTCCTAATGAAAAACTGTTTTTT. Its translation: CASSRQGVFPNEKLFF.

Details on this clonotype: One base away lies a much larger clone, so this may be a sequencing read error. The V call is TRBV6-2 or TRBV6-3, the J call TRBJ2-7; 8 bases match TRBD2. Germline CDR1 reads MNHEY; CDR2 reads SVGEGT. Germline trimming cut 6 bases from V and 5 bases from J; bases unmatched to any gene: 24. CDR3 length equals 19 residues. CDR3: CASSRPGTSYGAKIHEQYF. DNA of the CDR3: TGTGCCAGCAGCCGTCCCGGGACTAGTTATGGCGCGAAGATCCACGAGCAGTACTTC.

This clonotype has a count of ten or more. This chain uses TRBV28 with TRBJ2-7; 11 nucleotides align to TRBD2. The CDR3 is 16 residues long. The V gene end was trimmed by 4 bases and the J gene end by 0 bases; junction bases not matched to a gene: 5. Germline V CDR1 and CDR2: MDHEN, SYDVKM. CDR3 sequence reads: CASSSLGLAASYEQYF. The CDR3 DNA follows: TGTGCCAGCAGTTCCCTGGGACTAGCGGCCTCCTACGAGCAGTACTTC.

There are many counts of this clonotype. The chain employs TRBV24-1 and TRBJ2-3; D remains ambiguous. CDR1 is KGHDR and CDR2 is SFDVKD in the germline V gene. This CDR3 is 14 amino acids long. Trimming stripped 4 bases from V and 2 bases from J, with 9 bases between. The CDR3 reads CATSDPRSTDTQYF. CDR3 nucleotides: TGTGCCACCAGTGACCCCAGGTCCACAGATACGCAGTATTTT.

This clonotype was observed many times. V gene TRBV20-1 combines with J gene TRBJ2-1; D is possibly TRBD2 (6 bases). CDR1 is DFQATT and CDR2 is SNEGSKA in the germline V gene (reference sequence). V was trimmed by 1 base and J by 10 bases, leaving 17 bases between them. This CDR3 spans 14 amino acids. CDR3 nucleotides: TGCAGTGCTAGAGCGGAGGGGAACGACTGGGAGCAGTTCTTC. Its translation: CSARAEGNDWEQFF.

The chain recombines TRBV7-9 with TRBJ2-5; no reliable D call. Germline assignment: CDR1 SEHNR and CDR2 FQNEAQ (reference sequence). CDR3 length: 12 amino acids. Between the trimmed V and J ends, which lost 5 bases and 5 bases, there was a span of 9 bases. The CDR3 DNA reads as TGTGCCAGCAGCCCCTTGGGGGAGACCCAGTACTTC. Translated: CASSPLGETQYF. The variable domain in full, completed from reference TRBV7-9 and TRBJ2-5, reads DTGVSQNPRHKITKRGQNVTFRCDPISEHNRLYWYRQTLGQGPEFLTYFQNEAQLEKSRLLSDRFSAERPKGSFSTLEIQRTEQGDSAMYLCASSPLGETQYFGPGTRLLVL.

This clonotype was counted ten times or more. The chain carries TRBV15 and TRBJ2-7; 10 bases line up with TRBD1. Germline assignment: CDR1 LNHNV and CDR2 YYDKDF (reference sequence). The CDR3 sequence is 14 residues long. V lost 3 bases to trimming and J lost 4 bases; unmatched junction nucleotides: 3. CDR3 nucleotides: TGTGCCACCAGCAGGGACAGGGGGTATTACGAGCAGTACTTC. Encoded protein: CATSRDRGYYEQYF.